This entry describes one T cell receptor (beta chain). Its target is not known. This sample was included in a study of OX40 agonist ivuxolimab in advanced cancers. Study-level background: With ivuxolimab, an agonistic anti-OX40 (CD134) antibody, patients were treated. Three partial responders included one hepatocellular carcinoma patient and two cutaneous melanoma patients. Overall study results and limits: Some nonresponders also had low normalized T-cell clonal expansion. What antigens the expanded peripheral T cells recognized was never established.

V was shortened by 3 bases and J by 4 bases, with 10 bases between the two germline ends. This CDR3 is built from 13 residues. Germline loops: CDR1 MNHEY, CDR2 SMNVEV (reference sequence). Data came from immunoSEQ multiplex PCR; TCRdb stores just in-frame clones and leaves some out. The table lists more than 40,000 clones, approximately 89% of them singletons, with about 10% in the top ten. The chain recombines TRBV27 with TRBJ2-7; no reliable D call. This receptor was identified in an adult with an advanced solid tumor such as melanoma, head and neck, liver or kidney cancer. This sample comprised CD4+ or CD8+ T cells sorted from blood, obtained in a trial of the OX40 agonist ivuxolimab. The DNA of the CDR3 is TGTGCCAGCAGTTTGACTTTATCGTACGAGCAGTACTTC. Protein sequence: CASSLTLSYEQYF.